Included here is one T cell receptor (beta chain) sequence, with context. Antigen: not known. V shed 8 bases and J shed 3 bases, with 10 bases lying between them. Germline V CDR1 and CDR2: PRHDT, FYEKMQ (reference sequence). The CDR3 consists of 12 residues. The sample comes from a study of shared clonotypes between healthy human individuals. Points from the study as a whole: Naive subsets, compared against memory subsets, generally had larger estimated richness values.

The repertoire was sequenced with immunoSEQ multiplex PCR; TCRdb's copy has only in-frame clones and lacks some. The sample lists some 740,000 clones, roughly 92% occurring once. It was CD45RO-negative cells, positively selected for CCR7, that made up naive CD8 cells, with terminally differentiated effector memory CD45RA+ cells excluded. V gene TRBV13 combines with J gene TRBJ1-1; D gene ambiguous. The sequenced material came from naive CD8+ T cells sorted from blood. The TCR comes from a man aged 25-45 years in good health. The DNA for the CDR3 is TGTGCCAGCTCGGCCTTTGACACTGAAGCTTTCTTT. It encodes CASSAFDTEAFF. The entire variable domain, with the rest obtained from reference TRBV13 and TRBJ1-1, is as follows: AAGVIQSPRHLIKEKRETATLKCYPIPRHDTVYWYQQGPGQDPQFLISFYEKMQSDKGSIPDRFSAQQFSDYHSELNMSSLELGDSALYFCASSAFDTEAFFGQGTRLTVV.